This T cell receptor (beta chain) was retrieved from a study of OX40 agonist ivuxolimab in advanced cancers. This CDR3 is built from 16 residues. Per the germline V gene, CDR1 is LGHNA and CDR2 is YSLEER. V dropped 5 bases and J dropped 4 bases, with 15 bases sitting between them. The assay was immunoSEQ multiplex PCR, and TCRdb's table has in-frame clones only and misses some. The sample includes tens of thousands of clones, around 90% of them seen just once. This receptor was taken from an adult with an advanced solid tumor such as melanoma, head and neck, liver or kidney cancer. The source material was CD4+ or CD8+ T cells sorted from blood, sampled in a trial of the OX40 agonist ivuxolimab. The V and J genes are TRBV4-3 and TRBJ2-6; possibly TRBD1 for D (6 bases). In DNA form, the CDR3 reads TGCGCCAGCAGCGAGAGAAGGGGGTCCGGGGCCAACGTCCTGACTTTC. This sequence encodes CASSERRGSGANVLTF.